The source of this T cell receptor beta chain is a study of OX40 agonist ivuxolimab in advanced cancers. Study-level information: While on treatment, patients had intravenous ivuxolimab at 0.01 to 10 mg/kg every 2 weeks. Dose-escalation patients' cancers were hepatocellular carcinoma, melanoma, renal cell or head and neck cancer. The eligibility criteria allowed prior anti-PD-1, anti-PD-L1 or anti-CTLA-4 therapy, and 30% to 40% had some.

Whole-study findings and limits: Undetermined was the antigen specificity of the expanded peripheral T cells.

A word on this clone: Antigen unknown.

Sequenced by immunoSEQ multiplex PCR; TCRdb stores in-frame clones only, minus some. This sample yields roughly 70,000 clones, of which 80% to 85% are seen a single time; roughly 0.4% belongs to the top ten. Material: CD4+ or CD8+ T cells sorted from blood, obtained in a trial of the OX40 agonist ivuxolimab. The sequence came from an adult with an advanced solid tumor such as melanoma, head and neck, liver or kidney cancer.

In DNA form, the CDR3 reads TGTGCCAGCAGTGTTCTTCGCAGGGTTGCTCAGCCCCAGCATTTT. Its translation is CASSVLRRVAQPQHF. The chain couples TRBV6-1 to TRBJ1-5, with D perhaps matching TRBD1 (5 bases). The CDR3 contains 15 residues. The ends were cut back, 4 bases at V and 6 bases at J, with 16 bases in the middle. The germline V gene has CDR1 MNHNS and CDR2 SASEGT.